This T cell receptor beta chain was sequenced during a study of cytomegalovirus exposure and HLA in healthy donors (dated by TCRdb to the late 2010s). As for the study more broadly: The 700 or so repertoires of the first cohort and the roughly 120 validation repertoires were produced on the same platform, according to a later analysis. The study aimed to test whether signatures of past pathogen exposure could be identified by cataloging public T cell receptors. Along with the approximately 700-subject first cohort, a separate validation cohort of about 110 different subjects was used. To predict cytomegalovirus infection status, the study combined high-throughput TCR immunosequencing, statistical association of individual TCRs with disease status, and machine learning. Broad study findings and their caveats: Three of the identified cytomegalovirus-associated TCR beta chains were confirmed in vitro to be specific for cytomegalovirus antigens. Of the cluster scores, 85% to 95% were above 0 in a later analysis, which found that TCRs clustered in the first cohort also tended to co-occur in the roughly 130 validation repertoires. A total of 150 to 200 TCR beta chains were listed by the study as associated with cytomegalovirus. A later analysis lacked HLA typing for the validation cohort, so it scored co-occurrence in that cohort across all 110 or so repertoires. While some public TCRs were present in many individuals, most TCR sequences turned up only very rarely across donors. Cytomegalovirus status was reported to be diagnosed by the classifier with high specificity and sensitivity in both the original and validation cohorts. The authors suggested that the approach could potentially be extended to other disease states and immunological phenotypes.

About this clone: Its antigen is still unknown. Base qualities are not provided; no much larger clone lies one nucleotide away.

The library was obtained by the immunoSEQ multiplex PCR assay. The source study handled its data this way. A statistical classification framework was developed to diagnose cytomegalovirus status using the catalog of TCR beta chain sequences. The clones in this table, taken by TCRdb from immuneACCESS, are in-frame only. Not every clone is retained; where verified, under half of the shortfall comes from an unresolved V gene, and the cause of the rest is unknown. V and J calls and clone size come straight from that table; D and trimming were deduced from the DNA. This sample holds 120,000 or so clones; 88% were observed only once. The ten largest account for approximately 1.5% of the sample. The donors belonged to the validation cohort of roughly 120 subjects, which was separate from the approximately 700-subject first cohort. This sequence was found in a young man in good health and CMV-seronegative. Sequencing input: PBMCs.

The nucleotide sequence is TGTGCCAGCACCCCGGGAGGGGAGACCCAGTACTTC. Its translation reads: CASTPGGETQYF. The chain links TRBV5-5 with TRBJ2-5, with 8 bases aligning to TRBD2. Counted from cysteine to phenylalanine, this CDR3 has 12 amino acids. CDR3 DNA is the only sequence kept; it has 36 bases, read in frame from the first base. At the junction V is shortened by 6 bases and J by 5 bases; bases outside the gene matches: 3. The germline V gene (reference sequence) supplies CDR1 SGHKS and CDR2 YYEKEE.